This T cell receptor (beta chain) comes out of a study of response to subunit inactivated influenza vaccine. Germline values: CDR1 SGDLS, CDR2 YYNGEE. The CDR3 is 15 amino acids. V dropped 0 bases and J dropped 9; count of bases not matched to a gene: 4. In TCRdb, the RT-PCR reads were re-called with MiXCR into one record per CDR3 protein. The sample has about 570,000 distinct CDR3 sequences, approximately 10% seen once. This clonotype was found a few times. The same sample was also used in a study of T cells expressing NK-cell markers. This second study notes: Making the TCR beta cDNA relied on 5'RACE template switching with UMIs. Researchers got TCR beta repertoires out of sorted CD3+CD56+NKG2C+, CD3+CD56+NKG2C- and CD3+CD56-NKG2C+ T cells. Just one sequenced donor of eight was HCMV-seronegative, while seven were seropositive. Dominant NKG2C+ clonotypes were found to form about 1.0-7.5% of CD8+ T cells in a handful of donors.

This receptor was taken from a man aged 45-65 years who received an inactivated influenza vaccine. The material sequenced was PBMCs from blood, taken on the day of vaccination. The J gene is TRBJ2-1, the V gene TRBV9; 12 nucleotides align to TRBD2. In DNA, the CDR3 is TGTGCCAGCAGCGTAGCTAGCGGGAGGGCCGTTGAGCAGTTCTTC. Its translation is CASSVASGRAVEQFF.